The text below deals with one TCR beta chain. Its target is unknown. The source of the sample is a study of identical twins. Study-wide results and limits: Some out-of-frame alpha sequences were shared by twins, and these showed excess low generation probability. Twins showed weaker excess sharing in their beta out-of-frame sequences.

A universal primer site was added by template switching, and unique molecular identifiers were carried by the cDNA. TCRdb used MiXCR to reprocess the 5' RACE reads, holding one entry per CDR3 protein. The sample lists 690,000 or so distinct CDR3 sequences; less than 10% were seen once. This sample was shared with a second study, whose subject was yellow fever vaccine responses in identical twins.

Specimen: PBMCs. The sequence derives from a young woman in good health.

The CDR3 region is CASMQWNEQFF. CDR3 sequence (DNA): TGTGCCAGCATGCAGTGGAATGAGCAGTTCTTC. This chain uses TRBV28 with TRBJ2-1, with unresolved D. CDR1 is MDHEN and CDR2 is SYDVKM in the germline V gene. The CDR3 sequence is 11 residues long. Trimming cost V 7 bases and J 7 bases, with 8 bases left between them.